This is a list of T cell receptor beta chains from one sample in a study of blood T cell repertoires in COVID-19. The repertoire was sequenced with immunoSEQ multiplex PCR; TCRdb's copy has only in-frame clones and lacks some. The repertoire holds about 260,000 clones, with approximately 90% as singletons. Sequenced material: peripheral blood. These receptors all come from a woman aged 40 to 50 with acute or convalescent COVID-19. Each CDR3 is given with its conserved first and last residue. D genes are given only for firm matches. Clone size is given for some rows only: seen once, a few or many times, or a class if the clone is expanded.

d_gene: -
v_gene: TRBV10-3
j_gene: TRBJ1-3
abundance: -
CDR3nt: TGTGCCATCAGTGATCGGGGGGGAACCCCTGGAAACACCATATATTTT
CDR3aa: CAISDRGGTPGNTIYF

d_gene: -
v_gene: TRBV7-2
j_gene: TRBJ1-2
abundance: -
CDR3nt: TGTGCCAGCAGCTCTAGTAGGGGGGGGCATTACTATGGCTACACCTTC
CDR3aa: CASSSSRGGHYYGYTF

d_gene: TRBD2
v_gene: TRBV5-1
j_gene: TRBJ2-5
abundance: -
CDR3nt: TGCGCCAGCAGCTTTACCGGGACTAACCAAGAGACCCAGTACTTC
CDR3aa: CASSFTGTNQETQYF

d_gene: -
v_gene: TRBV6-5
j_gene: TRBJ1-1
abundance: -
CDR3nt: TGTGCCAGCAATAAGCCCCGAGGCACTGAAGCTTTCTTT
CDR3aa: CASNKPRGTEAFF

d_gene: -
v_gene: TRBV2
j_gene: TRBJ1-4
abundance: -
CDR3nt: TGTGCCAGCAGTGAAGGGTTATCCAGGTCCCTTTTT
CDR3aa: CASSEGLSRSLF

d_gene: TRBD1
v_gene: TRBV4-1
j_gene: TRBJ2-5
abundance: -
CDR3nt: TGCGCCAGCAGCCAAAACAGGGGGGCAGAGACCCAGTACTTC
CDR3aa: CASSQNRGAETQYF

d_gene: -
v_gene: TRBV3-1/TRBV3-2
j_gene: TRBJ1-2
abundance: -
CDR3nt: TGTGCCAGCAGTCAGGACAGCAACTATGGCTACACCTTC
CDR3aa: CASSQDSNYGYTF

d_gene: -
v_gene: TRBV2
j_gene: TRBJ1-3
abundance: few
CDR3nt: TGTGCCAGCAGTTCCGGGTCCTCTGGAAACACCATATATTTT
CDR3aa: CASSSGSSGNTIYF

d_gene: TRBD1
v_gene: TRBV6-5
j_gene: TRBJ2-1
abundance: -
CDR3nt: TGTGCCAGCAGCGACAGGGTTTACAATGAGCAGTTCTTC
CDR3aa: CASSDRVYNEQFF

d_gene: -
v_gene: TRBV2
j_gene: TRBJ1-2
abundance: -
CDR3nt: TGTGCCAGCAGTGAATTCGTGGGCGTATACTATGGCTACACCTTC
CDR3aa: CASSEFVGVYYGYTF

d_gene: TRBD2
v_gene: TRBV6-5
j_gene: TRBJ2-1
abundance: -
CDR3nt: TGTGCCAGCAGAGCCGGACTAGCGGAATACAATGAGCAGTTCTTC
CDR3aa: CASRAGLAEYNEQFF

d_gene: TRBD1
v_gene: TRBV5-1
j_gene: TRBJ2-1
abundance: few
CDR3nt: TGCGCCAGCAGCGGACAGGTGAACTCCTACAATGAGCAGTTCTTC
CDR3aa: CASSGQVNSYNEQFF

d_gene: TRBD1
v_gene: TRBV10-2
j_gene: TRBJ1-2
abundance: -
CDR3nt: TGCGCCAGCAGTATTTACCGGGACAGGGGGCAAGGCTACACCTTC
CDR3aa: CASSIYRDRGQGYTF

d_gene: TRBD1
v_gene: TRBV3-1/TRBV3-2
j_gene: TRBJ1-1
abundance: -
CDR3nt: TGTGCCAGCAGCCGAGGGACAGGGAACACTGAAGCTTTCTTT
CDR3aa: CASSRGTGNTEAFF

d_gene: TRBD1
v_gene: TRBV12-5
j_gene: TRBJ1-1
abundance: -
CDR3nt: TGTGCTAGCCGGGACAGGGGGCCCATCATGAACACTGAAGCTTTCTTT
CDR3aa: CASRDRGPIMNTEAFF

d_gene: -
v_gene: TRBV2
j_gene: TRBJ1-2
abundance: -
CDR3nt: TGTGCCAGCAGCCACGACAGTAACTATGGCTACACCTTC
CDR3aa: CASSHDSNYGYTF

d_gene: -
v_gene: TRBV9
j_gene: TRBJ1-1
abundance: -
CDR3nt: TGTGCCAGCAGCCCCACGGGGGGCCCGGGGACTGAAGCTTTCTTT
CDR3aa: CASSPTGGPGTEAFF

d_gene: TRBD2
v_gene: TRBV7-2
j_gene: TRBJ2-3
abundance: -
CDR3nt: TGTGCCAGCAGCTTGTCTGGCGGGGGATCAGGCACAGATACGCAGTATTTT
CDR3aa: CASSLSGGGSGTDTQYF

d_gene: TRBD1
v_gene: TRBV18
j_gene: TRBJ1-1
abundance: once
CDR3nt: TGTGCCAGCTCACCTAGGACAGGGGGCCGGTCGAGTACTGAAGCTTTCTTT
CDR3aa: CASSPRTGGRSSTEAFF

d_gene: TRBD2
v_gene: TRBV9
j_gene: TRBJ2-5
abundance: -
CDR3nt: TGTGCCAGCAGTCACCCCCCGGGGGGGTCTGGGGAGACCCAGTACTTC
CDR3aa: CASSHPPGGSGETQYF

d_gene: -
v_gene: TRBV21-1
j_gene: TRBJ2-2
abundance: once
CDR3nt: TGTGCCAGCAGCCTCCGGGACAGTCAGAAAGGAGGCTCAAACACCGGGGAGCTGTTTTTT
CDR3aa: CASSLRDSQKGGSNTGELFF

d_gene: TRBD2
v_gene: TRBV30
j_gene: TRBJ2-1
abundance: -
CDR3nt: TGTGCCTGGAGTGTAGGCCTAGCGGGCTACAATGAGCAGTTCTTC
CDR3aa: CAWSVGLAGYNEQFF

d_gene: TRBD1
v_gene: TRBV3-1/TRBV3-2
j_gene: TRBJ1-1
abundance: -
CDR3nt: TGTGCCAGCAGCCAATTGGGGACAGAGGAGGGGGAGACTGAAGCTTTCTTT
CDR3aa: CASSQLGTEEGETEAFF

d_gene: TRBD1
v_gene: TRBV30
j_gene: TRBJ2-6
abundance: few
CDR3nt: TGTGCCTGGTTCCGGGGACAGGGGCGCTCTGGGGCCAACGTCCTGACTTTC
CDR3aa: CAWFRGQGRSGANVLTF

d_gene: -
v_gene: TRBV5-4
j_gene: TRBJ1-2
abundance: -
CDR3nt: TGTGCCAGCAGCTTGCTAGGAAATGACTATGGCTACACCTTC
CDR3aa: CASSLLGNDYGYTF

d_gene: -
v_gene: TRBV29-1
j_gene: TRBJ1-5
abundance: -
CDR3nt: TGCAGCGCAAGGGAGGGGGACAATCAGCCCCAGCATTTT
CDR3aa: CSAREGDNQPQHF

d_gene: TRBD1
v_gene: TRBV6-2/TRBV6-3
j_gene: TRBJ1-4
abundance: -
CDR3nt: TGTGCCAGCAGCCCCCGGGACAGGGGACGTGGTAATGAAAAACTGTTTTTT
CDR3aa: CASSPRDRGRGNEKLFF

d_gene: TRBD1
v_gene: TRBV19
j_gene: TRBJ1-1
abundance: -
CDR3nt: TGTGCCTCTCGGAGGGTGACAGGGGTCCGGAACACTGAAGCTTTCTTT
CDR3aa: CASRRVTGVRNTEAFF

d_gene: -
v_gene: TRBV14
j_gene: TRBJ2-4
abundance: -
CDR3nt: TGTGCCAGCAGCCTGCTCCCGGGAAACATTCAGTACTTC
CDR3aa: CASSLLPGNIQYF

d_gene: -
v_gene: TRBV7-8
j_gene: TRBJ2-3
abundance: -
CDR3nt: TGTGCCAGCAGCGTTGGGAGTTATACGCAGTATTTT
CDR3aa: CASSVGSYTQYF

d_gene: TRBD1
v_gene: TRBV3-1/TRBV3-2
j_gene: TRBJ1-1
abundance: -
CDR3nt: TGTGCCAGCAGATCTAGGGACAGGAAGAACACTGAAGCTTTCTTT
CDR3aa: CASRSRDRKNTEAFF

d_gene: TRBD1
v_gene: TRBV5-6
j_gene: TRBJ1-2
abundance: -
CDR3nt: TGTGCCAGCAGCTTCGGACAGGGTAACTATGGCTACACCTTC
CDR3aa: CASSFGQGNYGYTF

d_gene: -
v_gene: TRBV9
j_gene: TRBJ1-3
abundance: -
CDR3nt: TGTGCCAGCAGCGTAGAGCCGGGACAACTTGGAAACACCATATATTTT
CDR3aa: CASSVEPGQLGNTIYF

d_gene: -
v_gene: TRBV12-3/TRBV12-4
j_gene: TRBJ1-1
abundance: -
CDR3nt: TGTGCCAGCAGTTTTCGCAGGGACACTGAAGCTTTCTTT
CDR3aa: CASSFRRDTEAFF

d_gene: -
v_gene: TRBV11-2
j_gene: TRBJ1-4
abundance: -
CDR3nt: TGTGCCAGCAGCTTAGACACTCTAAATGAAAAACTGTTTTTT
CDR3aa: CASSLDTLNEKLFF

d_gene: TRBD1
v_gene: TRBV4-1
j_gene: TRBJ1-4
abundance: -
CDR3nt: TGCGCCAGCAGCCGGGACAGTTATGAAAAACTGTTTTTT
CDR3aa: CASSRDSYEKLFF

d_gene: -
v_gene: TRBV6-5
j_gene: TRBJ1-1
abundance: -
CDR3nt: TGTGCCAGCAGTTACCTCGGGAAGGGGGAGAACACTGAAGCTTTCTTT
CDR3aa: CASSYLGKGENTEAFF

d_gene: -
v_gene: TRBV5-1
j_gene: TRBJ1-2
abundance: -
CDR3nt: TGCGCCAGCAGCTTGCAAAGACAGGACGGCTACACCTTC
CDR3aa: CASSLQRQDGYTF

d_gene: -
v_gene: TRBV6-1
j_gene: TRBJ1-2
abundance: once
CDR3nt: TGTGCCAGCAGTGATCCTCAGGGTATCTATGGCTACACCTTC
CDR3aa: CASSDPQGIYGYTF

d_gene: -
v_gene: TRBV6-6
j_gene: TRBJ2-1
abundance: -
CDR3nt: TGTGCCAGCAGTTCCCGGGCCTACAATGAGCAGTTCTTC
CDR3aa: CASSSRAYNEQFF

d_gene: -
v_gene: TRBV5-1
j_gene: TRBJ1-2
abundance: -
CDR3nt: TGCGCCAGCAGCCCCGGTGGAGGGCGAGGCTACACCTTC
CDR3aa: CASSPGGGRGYTF

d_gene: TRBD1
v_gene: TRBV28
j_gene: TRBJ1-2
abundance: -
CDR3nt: TGTGCCAGCAGTTTGGGTCCAGGGGGCGCCTATGGCTACACCTTC
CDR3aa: CASSLGPGGAYGYTF

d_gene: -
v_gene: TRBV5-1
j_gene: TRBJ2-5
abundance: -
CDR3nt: TGCGCCAGCAGCGGGGAGGCCCAGTACTTC
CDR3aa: CASSGEAQYF

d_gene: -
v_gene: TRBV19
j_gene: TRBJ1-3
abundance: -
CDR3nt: TGTGCCAGTAGTACCGACGGGAGCTCTGGAAACACCATATATTTT
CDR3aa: CASSTDGSSGNTIYF

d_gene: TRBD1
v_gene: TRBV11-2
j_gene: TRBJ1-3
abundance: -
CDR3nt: TGTGCCAGCAGGAGACAGGGGGTAGAAAACACCATATATTTT
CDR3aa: CASRRQGVENTIYF

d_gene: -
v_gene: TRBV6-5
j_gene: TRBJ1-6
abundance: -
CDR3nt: TGTGCCAGCAAAACGACACTTAATTCACCCCTCCACTTT
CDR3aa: CASKTTLNSPLHF

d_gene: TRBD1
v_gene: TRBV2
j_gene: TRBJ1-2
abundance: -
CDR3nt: TGTGCCAGCAGTACTTACGGGACAGGTCCACTTGGCTACACCTTC
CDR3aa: CASSTYGTGPLGYTF

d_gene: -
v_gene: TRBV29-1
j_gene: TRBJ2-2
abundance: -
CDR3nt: TGCAGCGTTCTAGCGACAGTCACCGGGGAGCTGTTTTTT
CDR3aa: CSVLATVTGELFF

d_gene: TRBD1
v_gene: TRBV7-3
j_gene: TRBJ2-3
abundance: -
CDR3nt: TGTGCCAGCAGCCCTTCCCCGGGACAGGGGAGAGATACGCAGTATTTT
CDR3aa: CASSPSPGQGRDTQYF

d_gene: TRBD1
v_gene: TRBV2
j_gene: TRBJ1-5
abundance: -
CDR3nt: TGTGCCAGCTCCCGGGACAGGGCCGGTCAGCCCCAGCATTTT
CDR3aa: CASSRDRAGQPQHF

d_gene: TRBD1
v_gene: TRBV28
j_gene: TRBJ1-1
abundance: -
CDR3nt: TGTGCCAGCAGTTTGCACAGGGGGACCACTGAAGCTTTCTTT
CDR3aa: CASSLHRGTTEAFF

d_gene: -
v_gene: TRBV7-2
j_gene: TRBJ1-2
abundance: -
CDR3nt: TGTGCCAGCAGCTTCGACACCAACTATGGCTACACCTTC
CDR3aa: CASSFDTNYGYTF

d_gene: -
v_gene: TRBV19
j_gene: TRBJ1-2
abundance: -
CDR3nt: TGTGCCAGTAGTATAGATCTGAGAGGGAATAATGGCTACACCTTC
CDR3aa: CASSIDLRGNNGYTF

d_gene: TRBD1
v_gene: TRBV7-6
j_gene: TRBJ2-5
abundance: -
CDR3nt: TGTGCCAGCAGCCGACCCCGTTCCTGGACAGGGCTTCCAGAGACCCAGTACTTC
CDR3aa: CASSRPRSWTGLPETQYF

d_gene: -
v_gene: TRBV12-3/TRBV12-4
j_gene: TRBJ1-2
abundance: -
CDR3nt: TGTGCCAGCAGTTCGATTACAGGGAATGGCTACACCTTC
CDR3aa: CASSSITGNGYTF

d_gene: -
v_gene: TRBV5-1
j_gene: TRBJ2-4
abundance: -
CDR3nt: TGCGCCAGCAGCTTGTATTCCGGGTGGAGGAACATTCAGTACTTC
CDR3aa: CASSLYSGWRNIQYF

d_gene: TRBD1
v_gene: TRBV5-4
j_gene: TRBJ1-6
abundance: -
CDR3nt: TGTGCCAGCAGCTCGGACAGGGACCAATCACCCCTCCACTTT
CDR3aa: CASSSDRDQSPLHF

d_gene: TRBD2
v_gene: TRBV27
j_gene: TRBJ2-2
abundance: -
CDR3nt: TGTGCCAGCAGTCGAGCGGGGGGATCGAACACCGGGGAGCTGTTTTTT
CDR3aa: CASSRAGGSNTGELFF

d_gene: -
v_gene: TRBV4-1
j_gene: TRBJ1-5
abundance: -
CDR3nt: TGCGCCAGCAGCCAAGGTGTCCTTGGAGGGAGCAATCAGCCCCAGCATTTT
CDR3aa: CASSQGVLGGSNQPQHF